The subject of this entry is one T cell receptor (beta chain). A single count supports this clone. Its antigen remains undetermined. Qualities for individual bases were not recorded, and no much larger clone is one base off. The CDR3 spans 14 residues, from the cysteine through the phenylalanine. The entry retains the CDR3 DNA only, 42 bases that are in frame from base 1. Trimming takes 7 bases off V and 5 bases off J; junction bases not matched to a gene: 4. Based on the germline V gene (reference sequence), the CDR1 and CDR2 sequences are LNHDA and SQIVND. The data derive from a study of cytomegalovirus exposure and HLA in healthy donors (dated by TCRdb to 2016 to 2017). Background on the whole study: An earlier analysis of several hundred of the donors reported 250 to 300 Gb of sequence data and 117 million unique TCR beta sequences from about 200 million T cells. Four or five DR-DQ haplotypes were handled as single units for association and clustering because linkage in the cohort was strong. Typing coverage varied by locus: roughly 629-640 donors for A, B, C, DRB1 and DQB1; under 550 for DQA1; more than 600 for DPA1; around 450 for DPB1. A later analysis re-examined previously published TCR beta repertoires from hundreds of donors and added high-resolution HLA genotyping to investigate patterns of TCR occurrence. Alongside the repertoire data, information on donor age, sex, ethnicity and CMV serostatus was compiled. Of the 350 to 450 genotyped donors, 75% to 85% were placed in the genetic ancestry cluster associated with self-reported Caucasian donors. A later genetic analysis used genome-wide SNP genotypes for about 55% of the 666 donors, treating that subset as a discovery cohort. Among some 410 genotyped donors of the cohort, an average of around 240,000 unique TCR beta nucleotide sequences were sequenced per donor, around 20% of them non-productive. Rather than drawing on any new phenotypic data, the later analysis identified candidate immune exposures from TCR beta sequences and the way those sequences occurred across donors. Both class I and class II loci were covered by HLA typing, at four-digit resolution. About 300 gigabases of sequencing data and about 92 million unique TCR sequences made up an early release that covered several hundred HLA-typed donors. The T cell repertoires of 700 or so subjects were profiled by immunosequencing and related to cytomegalovirus serostatus. All discovery cohort repertoires had been generated on a single sequencing platform. The study combined high-throughput TCR immunosequencing, statistical association of individual TCRs with disease status, and machine learning to predict cytomegalovirus infection status. The aim of the study was to test whether cataloging public T cell receptors could identify signatures of past pathogen exposure. An earlier analysis of about 600 of the donors used high-throughput TCR beta sequencing to judge whether each TCR beta V gene segment behaved as functional or pseudogenic. Besides the first cohort of 550 to 750 subjects, a separate validation cohort made up of 120 different subjects was used.

Library prep was done by the immunoSEQ multiplex PCR assay. A mixture of 60 forward primers for TCR Vbeta segments and 13 reverse primers for TCR Jbeta segments was used in the multiplex PCR. Amplification of the CDR3 region of rearranged TCR beta genes was performed with a multiplex PCR assay on genomic DNA. Amplified TCR beta libraries were sequenced as 87-base-pair reads on the Illumina HiSeq System. The paper's data handling went like this. Across the roughly 640 repertoires, a later analysis counted tens of millions of unique TCR beta chains, around 11 million of which were shared by at least two donors. Raw reads were error-corrected and collapsed into unique sequences by a nearest-neighbor algorithm in which closely related sequences were merged to remove PCR and sequencing errors. V, D and J gene segments were assigned by aligning CDR3 sequences to IMGT reference sequences. For a sequence to be retained, a match of at least six nucleotides to both a V gene segment and a J gene segment was required. A rearrangement was called productive if the CDR3 had no stop codons and remained in frame with V and J, and every other rearrangement was called non-productive. CDR3 was defined by IMGT convention, running from the second conserved V-encoded cysteine to the conserved J-encoded phenylalanine. Sequences without an unambiguous match to a single V gene segment were excluded from the earlier analysis of about 600 of the donors. An earlier analysis of almost 600 of the donors classified V segments as functional when productive rearrangements were above 56.7% and as segregating when the standard deviation between donors was above 5%. A statistical classification framework was built for diagnosing cytomegalovirus status from the catalog of TCR beta chain sequences. In a later analysis, V and J genes were assigned by comparing TCR nucleotide sequences against IMGT/GENE-DB human TR gene sequences. In a later analysis, CDR3 sequences and most-parsimonious VDJ recombination scenarios were assigned using the TCRdist pipeline. In a later analysis, each TCR beta chain was defined by its CDR3 amino acid sequence together with its V-gene family, and reads lacking a unique V-gene family were excluded. To address suspected cross-contamination and a sequencing artifact, a later analysis removed around 590 highly shared, low-generation-probability nucleotide sequences. In a later analysis, a clonal expansion index was calculated for each public chain from normalized within-repertoire ranks of inferred template counts. Generation probabilities in a later analysis came from a VDJ recombination model fitted to out-of-frame rearrangements, and those results were checked against IGoR. A later analysis scored TCR-TCR, TCR-HLA and TCR-CMV co-occurrence with hypergeometric tests, applying a repertoire-size bias correction to TCR pairs. False discovery rates were estimated in a later analysis by permuting HLA or CMV assignments 20 times. A later analysis grouped co-occurring TCRs with DBSCAN, adding TCRdist sequence similarity when clustering within HLA-allele-positive subsets. Repertoires with fewer than 30,000 or more than 120,000 public chains, plus five repertoires with anomalous nucleotide sharing, were excluded from co-occurrence clustering. Here the immuneACCESS table is served through TCRdb, limited to in-frame sequences with V and J called. Missing clones are a known gap in these copies; in checked studies unresolved V genes cover under half, and the rest lacks a known reason. The D gene and trimming were derived from the DNA, and the V and J assignments and clone size from that table. This sample gives 150,000 to 200,000 clones in total; around 90% of them show up just once. The ten largest clonotypes hold around 0.99% of the sample.

The research as a whole found: An association between a missense DCLRE1C variant and V-gene and J-gene trimming of TCR beta chains was found in a later genetic analysis and replicated in an independent cohort. A cluster of highly shared sequence variants was judged likely to represent a technical artifact of the sequencing pipeline. While some public TCRs were present in many individuals, most TCR sequences turned up only very rarely across donors. When HLA alleles, especially DR and DQ, strongly co-occurred, TCR associations were difficult to assign to individual alleles. This cohort had only TCR beta chains sequenced, and the lack of alpha or paired-chain data limited which features could be detected. In an earlier analysis of some 500 of the donors, most TCR beta V segments were observed in productive rearrangements about 90% or about 30% of the time, broadly matching IMGT annotations. The classifier was reported to diagnose cytomegalovirus status with high specificity and sensitivity in both the original and validation cohorts. Immune exposure information for the cohort was limited to CMV serostatus. Compared with equally common non-associated chains, HLA-associated TCR beta chains in a later analysis were more clonally expanded and had lower generation probabilities. Some IMGT-functional V segments, including TRBV6-2 and TRBV6-3, could not be told apart with the 87-base-pair reads, so those segments were excluded. Sequencing depth was assumed to be roughly uniform across donors in the presence/absence analyses, though that assumption may not hold. According to a later analysis, TCR association rates differed among HLA loci, with DRB1 alleles showing the most associated TCRs and HLA-C alleles showing the fewest. Correlated functional status among segregating V segments might reflect linkage disequilibrium, but an unknown experimental factor could not be ruled out. It was suggested by the authors that the approach could potentially be generalized to other disease states and immunological phenotypes. Specific HLA alleles were associated with 15,000 to 20,000 TCR beta sequences at a false discovery rate of 0.05 in a later analysis. Because some donors lacked HLA typing at each locus, the association tests relied only on the typed subset. According to a later analysis, most CMV-associated TCR beta chains appeared to be HLA-restricted, and the HLA associations seemed to be driven largely by CMV exposure. The study gave a list of about 150 TCR beta chains associated with cytomegalovirus. A further reported finding was that TCR beta sequences accurately predicted the HLA-A and HLA-B alleles for most subjects in the first cohort. According to a later genetic analysis, donors in an Asian-associated ancestry cluster had fewer N-insertions in productive TCRs than the approximately 700-donor mean. According to a later analysis, parvovirus B19, influenza, CMV and Epstein-Barr virus appeared linked to several top co-occurrence clusters. Over 15 rarely observed V segments, including chromosome 9 orphons, were excluded from the earlier analysis of 550 to 700 of the donors because counts were too low. In vitro tests confirmed that a few of the cytomegalovirus-associated TCR beta chains recognize cytomegalovirus antigens.

In total, roughly 670 healthy bone marrow donors made up the cohort. At the time of sampling, all cohort members were nominally healthy, though unrecorded immune exposures were likely present. The donor tested CMV seronegative, placing the donor among the roughly 400 seronegative members of the cohort. Each donor provided a peripheral blood sample, and peripheral blood mononuclear cells were used for TCR beta sequencing. The Qiagen DNeasy Blood Extraction Kit was used to extract genomic DNA from the blood cell samples. This sequence uses TRBV19 and TRBJ2-2; 10 central bases correspond to TRBD2. This clonotype originated in a boy between 2 and 10 years old in good health and CMV-seronegative. Sample: PBMCs. The CDR3 reads CASTLAGETGELFF. The nucleotides read TGTGCCAGTACCCTAGCGGGAGAGACCGGGGAGCTGTTTTTT. The CDR3, completed at both ends by the reference TRBV19 and TRBJ2-2 genes, gives the full variable domain DGGITQSPKYLFRKEGQNVTLSCEQNLNHDAMYWYRQDPGQGLRLIYYSQIVNDFQKGDIAEGYSVSREKKESFPLTVTSAQKNPTAFYLCASTLAGETGELFFGEGSRLTVL.